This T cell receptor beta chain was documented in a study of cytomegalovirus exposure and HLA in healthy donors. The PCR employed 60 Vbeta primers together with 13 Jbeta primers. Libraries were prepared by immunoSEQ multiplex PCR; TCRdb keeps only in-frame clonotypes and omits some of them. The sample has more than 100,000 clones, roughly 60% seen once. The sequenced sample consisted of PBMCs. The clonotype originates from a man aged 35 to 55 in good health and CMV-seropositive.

CDR3 protein: CASSRRQAATNEKLFF. Here the CDR3 DNA reads TGTGCCAGCAGTCGGCGACAGGCTGCAACTAATGAAAAACTGTTTTTT. The chain joins TRBV27 to TRBJ1-4; a possible D gene is TRBD1 (6 bases). The CDR3 contains 16 residues. Germline V lookup: CDR1 MNHEY, CDR2 SMNVEV (reference sequence). Trimming cost V 5 bases and J 0 bases, with 13 bases left between them.